This record looks at one T cell receptor beta chain sequence and its context. This specimen belongs to a study of blood T cell repertoires in COVID-19. Unmatched junction bases numbered 10, after V lost 5 bases and J lost 5 bases. This CDR3 has 15 amino acids. Germline V CDR1 and CDR2: MDHEN, SYDVKM. The data were produced by immunoSEQ multiplex PCR, yet TCRdb's version contains in-frame clones alone and is incomplete. This table has roughly 150,000 clones, under 85% appearing once. This clonotype was obtained from a woman under 30 who had been exposed to COVID-19. The specimen sequenced was PBMCs or T cells enriched from blood (not recorded which). The V call is TRBV28, the J call TRBJ2-7; 9 bases agree with TRBD2. This chain's CDR3 is CASSKRREGLNEQYF. The CDR3 coding sequence is TGTGCCAGCAGTAAAAGGCGGGAGGGCCTGAACGAGCAGTACTTC.